This TCR beta chain was recovered during a study of spatial heterogeneity in lung cancer. Study findings and constraints: How many expanded intratumoral alpha and beta TCRs were present tracked the tumor mutation count, which was a count of nonsynonymous mutations.

Indicated time point: sample taken at primary tumor resection. Ten or more counts support this clonotype. Its target is not known. TCRdb recomputed calls from the 5' RACE reads with MiXCR, one row per CDR3 protein. The sample lists 12,000 to 15,000 distinct CDR3 sequences, about 4.8% occurring once. V lost 1 base to trimming and J lost 2 bases, with 0 bases between them. Per germline, CDR1 SGHRS and CDR2 YFSETQ. The CDR3 is 12 residues long. The chain links TRBV5-1 to TRBJ2-2; D is uncertain. The clonotype originates from a female donor with early-stage non-small cell lung cancer. This sample comprised lung tumor tissue, obtained at surgery. CDR3 amino acids: CASSLNTGELFF. The CDR3 nucleotides read TGCGCCAGCAGCTTGAACACCGGGGAGCTGTTTTTT.